Below, 18 T cell receptor beta chains from the same sample are listed, as sequenced in a study of tumor and adjacent non-tumor tissue in lung cancer. RNA was extracted from bulk tissue without any cell sorting. More than 3 cm separated this lung sample from the edge of the tumor. A modified ARM-PCR protocol with three rounds of nested PCR amplified TCRbeta. TCRdb called the multiplex PCR reads again in MiXCR, with one record for every CDR3 protein. The sample lists 80,000 or so distinct CDR3 sequences, roughly 80% occurring once. Sequencing was done on a sample of distant non-tumor lung tissue. The receptor set was obtained from a man in his sixties with non-small cell lung cancer.

This clonotype is a singleton in its sample. The junction and the germline gene differ at one end; a read error may be behind it. The chain carries TRBV20-1 and TRBJ1-5, with 8 bases fitting TRBD1. The CDR3 has 13 residues. The germline V gene encodes CDR1 DFQATT and CDR2 SNEGSKA (reference sequence). The CDR3 here is CSVRVQGDQPQHF. The CDR3 nucleotides read TGCAGTGTTAGAGTACAGGGGGATCAGCCCCAGCATTTT.

About this clonotype: At one end, the junction sequence differs from germline, possibly due to a read error. The chain has TRBV10-1 and TRBJ2-3; D possibly matches TRBD1 or TRBD2 (5 bases each). Per the germline V gene, CDR1 is WNHNN and CDR2 is SYGVQD (reference sequence). This CDR3 is built from 15 residues. The CDR3 protein is CASSESGVMADTQYF. CDR3 DNA: TGCGCCAGCAGTGAGTCGGGGGTGATGGCAGATACCCAGTATTTT.

In this sample, this clonotype is medium-sized. The chain combines TRBV29-1 with TRBJ2-3; D unclear. This CDR3 has 12 amino acids. V lost 5 bases and J lost 3, with 9 bases in between. CDR1 is SQVTM and CDR2 is ANQGSEA in the germline V gene. CDR3 protein: CSVKEITDTQYF. The DNA for the CDR3 is TGCAGCGTTAAGGAGATTACAGATACGCAGTATTTT.

This chain connects TRBV29-1 to TRBJ2-7, with 10 bases that match TRBD1. Trimming removed 5 bases from V and 10 bases from J; junction bases left unmatched: 20. CDR3 length: 16 residues. Germline CDR1 is SQVTM and CDR2 is ANQGSEA. CDR3 sequence reads: CSVQTRTGGEEDDQYF. As DNA, the CDR3 is TGCAGCGTTCAAACCAGGACAGGGGGTGAAGAAGATGACCAGTACTTC.

This clonotype has more than one count but fewer than ten. This rearrangement joins TRBV6-2 or TRBV6-3 to TRBJ2-7; 11 nucleotides match TRBD2. Germline assignment: CDR1 MNHEY and CDR2 SVGEGT. This CDR3 region has 17 residues. V shed 0 bases and J 8 bases; nucleotides not matched to a gene: 12. The CDR3 sequence is CASSYSEQTSGIYKQYF. As DNA, the CDR3 is TGTGCCAGCAGTTACTCGGAGCAGACTAGCGGGATATACAAGCAGTACTTC.

The chain uses TRBV11-2 and TRBJ2-5; a weak D match, TRBD2 (7 bases). Germline values: CDR1 SGHAT, CDR2 FQNNGV. The V gene lost 4 bases and the J gene lost 5 bases, with 20 bases spanning the gap. CDR3 length: 16 amino acids. CDR3 in amino acids: CASSSALGGPKETQYF. CDR3 DNA: TGTGCCAGCAGCTCGGCACTGGGGGGGCCAAAGGAGACCCAGTACTTC.

In this sample, this clonotype turned up many times. In DNA form, the CDR3 reads TGTGCCAGCAGTGGGAGGATTTTGGGACAGACGAACACTGAAGCTTTCTTT. It codes for CASSGRILGQTNTEAFF. The chain is built from TRBV6-1 and TRBJ1-1; 7 bases map to TRBD1. CDR3 length: 17 residues. The V gene end was trimmed by 4 bases and the J gene end by 1 base; junction bases not matched to a gene: 12. CDR1 is MNHNS, CDR2 SASEGT, per germline.

V is TRBV5-6 and J is TRBJ2-5, with D possibly matching TRBD2 (6 bases). The germline V gene has CDR1 SGHDT and CDR2 YYEEEE. The CDR3 covers 16 residues. CDR3 residues: CSSSLSGSTPTGAQYF. CDR3 DNA sequence: TGTTCAAGCAGCTTGTCTGGGTCTACACCTACGGGGGCCCAGTACTTC.

As concerns this clonotype: Germline and junction disagree at one end, which may indicate a read error. CDR3 in amino acids: CASSSAWQETQYF. The CDR3, as DNA: TGTGCCAGCAGCTCTGCATGGCAAGAGACCCAATACTTC. V usage is TRBV11-2 and J usage is TRBJ2-5; D unresolved. The CDR3 consists of 13 residues. Germline V gene sequence: CDR1 SGHAT, CDR2 FQNNGV.

The gene calls are TRBV20-1 and TRBJ1-2; TRBD1 is a possible D gene (5 bases). The CDR3 totals 14 residues. CDR1 and CDR2 (germline): DFQATT, SNEGSKA (reference sequence). V dropped 2 bases and J dropped 6 bases, with 16 bases sitting between them. CDR3 sequence reads: CSARWGDSNNGYTF. For the CDR3, the DNA is TGCAGTGCTAGATGGGGGGACTCCAACAATGGCTACACCTTC.

This clonotype was detected once. This may arise from a read error, as a much more abundant clone is one base away. The chain joins TRBV5-8 to TRBJ1-1, with 10 bases lining up with TRBD1. Per the germline V gene, CDR1 is SGHTS and CDR2 is YDEGEE. CDR3 length equals 14 residues. This CDR3 reads CACSRDRGGTEAFF. In DNA form, the CDR3 reads TGTGCCTGCAGCCGGGACAGGGGTGGCACTGAAGCTTTCTTT.

About this clonotype itself: An end of the junction does not agree with germline; a read error may underlie this. This sequence joins TRBV11-2 and TRBJ2-5; 7 bases line up with TRBD1. CDR3 length equals 14 residues. In germline, CDR1 is SGHAT, CDR2 FQNNGV. This CDR3 reads CATSSGQVQEPQYF. Written as DNA, the CDR3 is TGTGCGACCAGCTCTGGACAGGTCCAAGAGCCCCAGTACTTC.

Notes on this clonotype: Because it lacks the conserved phenylalanine or tryptophan at the end, this CDR3 is likely a read error. The limits of the CDR3 on the DNA are not certain, so only TCRdb's listed CDR3 is given. The chain combines TRBV6-1 with TRBJ1-2. Germline lookup yields CDR1 MNHNS and CDR2 SASEGT. The length of the CDR3 is 15 amino acids, counting both ends. The CDR3 is CASSEWGGTSYGFTL.

At least ten counts were recorded for this clonotype. V is TRBV7-9 and J is TRBJ2-7; 14 positions match TRBD2. The CDR3 totals 14 residues. The junction had 6 bases not matched to a gene; V was cut back by 4 bases and J by 10 bases. The V gene's germline CDR1 is SEHNR and CDR2 FQNEAQ (reference sequence). In nucleotides, the CDR3 is TGTGCCAGCAGCTCGGGGACTAGCGGGGGCCCTCAGTACTTC. Its translation: CASSSGTSGGPQYF.

A remark on this clonotype: Compared with germline, one end of the junction differs, possibly owing to a read error. The V call is TRBV20-1, the J call TRBJ2-7; the D is unclear. Looked up from germline, CDR1 is DFQATT and CDR2 is SNEGSKA (reference sequence). CDR3 length: 12 residues. DNA for the CDR3: TGCAGTGCTAGGGCTGTCACCTACGAACAGTACTTC. This encodes CSARAVTYEQYF.

V and J are TRBV12-3 or TRBV12-4 and TRBJ2-2, with D perhaps assigned TRBD1 or TRBD2 (5 bases each). Trimming took 6 bases from V and 14 from J, leaving 19 bases between them. This CDR3 is 13 amino acids long. In DNA form, the CDR3 reads TGTGCCAGCAGCTTCCAAGGGACCGTGGAACTGTTTTTT. Protein product: CASSFQGTVELFF.

The chain combines TRBV5-6 with TRBJ2-2; D not resolved. The CDR3 has 17 amino acids. V was trimmed by 0 bases and J by 1 base, leaving 13 bases between them. In germline, CDR1 is SGHDT, CDR2 YYEEEE. CDR3 DNA sequence: TGTGCCAGCAGCTTGGACATGGTATCGCTGAACACCGGGGAGCTGTTTTTT. Translating it yields CASSLDMVSLNTGELFF.

Concerning this clonotype itself: A read error is possible here, since a much larger clone lies one base away. The chain couples TRBV5-1 to TRBJ1-2, with 9 bases fitting TRBD1. Germline V gene sequence: CDR1 SGHRS, CDR2 YFSETQ. The CDR3 has 15 amino acids. CDR3 nucleotides: TGCCCCAGCAGCCTACAGACAGGGGGAGGCTATGGCTACACCTTC. Protein product: CPSSLQTGGGYGYTF.